A single sample is the source of the 26 T cell receptor beta chains below, sequenced in a study of Graves' ophthalmopathy and Graves' hyperthyroidism. Amplification targeted the TCR beta CDR3 regions, with RNA transcripts as the source material. The workflow started with a first-round RT-PCR run with HTBI primers and then moved on to a second-round multiplex PCR. TCRdb called the multiplex PCR reads again in MiXCR, with one record for every CDR3 protein. This table has tens of thousands of distinct CDR3 sequences, approximately 48% appearing once. Sequenced material: peripheral blood. These receptors were obtained from an adult woman with stable Graves' hyperthyroidism.

This clonotype was seen at least ten times. V and J are TRBV28 and TRBJ2-7; D ambiguous. The length of the CDR3 is 15 residues. Trimming removed 7 bases at V and 2 bases at J, with 18 bases between. CDR1 and CDR2 from the germline V gene are MDHEN and SYDVKM. The CDR3 nucleotides read TGTGCCAGCACCTCCTCCACACTGAGCGCCTACGAGCAGTACTTC. Its protein product is CASTSSTLSAYEQYF.

This clonotype was seen ten or more times. The chain has TRBV28 and TRBJ1-2; D not resolved. From germline, CDR1 is MDHEN and CDR2 SYDVKM. There are 15 residues in the CDR3. The V end lost 6 bases, the J end lost 5 bases, and 19 bases lay between the germline ends. CDR3 region: CASRPTLFIGYGYTF. In DNA form, the CDR3 reads TGTGCCAGCAGACCTACCCTCTTTATCGGTTATGGCTACACCTTC.

This chain joins TRBV7-9 and TRBJ2-7; TRBD2 aligns across 10 bases. CDR1 and CDR2 from the germline V gene are SEHNR and FQNEAQ (reference sequence). The CDR3 loop spans 17 amino acids. The V and J ends lost 1 base and 4 bases, in that order; junction bases with no gene match: 10. Written as DNA, the CDR3 is TGTGCCAGCAGCTTAGTTCTAGCGGGAGTCGCCGGGTACGAGCAGTACTTC. This translates into CASSLVLAGVAGYEQYF.

The chain has TRBV28 and TRBJ1-6; D is unclear. The CDR3 is 15 amino acids. With 5 bases removed from V and 0 bases from J, the gap between germline ends came to 8 bases. CDR1 is MDHEN, CDR2 SYDVKM, per germline. The DNA for the CDR3 is TGTGCCAGCAGTATAGCGGTCTCCTATAATTCACCCCTCCACTTT. Translated, it gives CASSIAVSYNSPLHF.

This clonotype was counted many times. The chain has TRBV6-4 and TRBJ2-2; 10 bases are shared with TRBD1. The CDR3 contains 15 residues. With 5 bases clipped from V and 3 bases from J, the junction kept 3 bases outside the gene matches. CDR1 and CDR2 from the germline V gene are MRHNA and SNTAGT. The CDR3 nucleotides read TGTGCCAGCAGTCGACAGGGGGCTGACACCGGGGAGCTGTTTTTT. It codes for CASSRQGADTGELFF.

In this sample, this clonotype turned up many times. The genes are TRBV18 and TRBJ2-1; 14 nucleotides align to TRBD2. The CDR3 totals 16 residues. Germline CDR1 and CDR2: KGHSH and LQKENI. The V segment lost 4 bases and the J segment 8 bases; nucleotides outside the gene matches: 7. CDR3 in amino acids: CASSLRLAGGVDEQFF. Here the CDR3 DNA reads TGTGCCAGCTCACTAAGACTAGCGGGAGGGGTAGATGAGCAGTTCTTC.

This clonotype was recorded at least ten times. V usage is TRBV10-3 and J usage is TRBJ2-7; D not certain. The germline V and J ends were trimmed by 4 bases and 2 bases, with 12 bases remaining between them. CDR3 size: 14 residues. The germline gives CDR1 ENHRY, CDR2 SYGVKD. Here the CDR3 DNA reads TGTGCCATCAGTGGGTCCAGGACCCCCTACGAGCAGTACTTC. Residues: CAISGSRTPYEQYF.

This clonotype occurred many times. V gene TRBV11-2 combines with J gene TRBJ2-7; D is possibly TRBD1 or TRBD2 (6 bases each). The CDR3 totals 15 residues. The germline V gene has CDR1 SGHAT and CDR2 FQNNGV. The ends were cut back, 2 bases at V and 3 bases at J, with 14 bases in the middle. In DNA form, the CDR3 reads TGTGCCAGCAGCTTAAACCGCGGGACATTCTACGAGCAGTACTTC. Translation gives CASSLNRGTFYEQYF. The full variable domain, in which reference TRBV11-2 and TRBJ2-7 provide the parts outside the CDR3, is EAGVAQSPRYKIIEKRQSVAFWCNPISGHATLYWYQQILGQGPKLLIQFQNNGVVDDSQLPKDRFSAERLKGVDSTLKIQPAKLEDSAVYLCASSLNRGTFYEQYFGPGTRLTVT.

With regard to this clonotype: At one end, the junction sequence differs from germline, possibly due to a read error. The CDR3 sequence: CASSFSRRADGPGELFF. The CDR3 nucleotides read TGTGCCAGCAGTTTCAGCAGGAGGGCCGATGGTCCCGGGGAGCTGTTTTTC. This rearrangement joins TRBV6-5 to TRBJ2-2; D may be TRBD2 (6 bases). CDR1 and CDR2 (germline): MNHEY, SVGAGI. The CDR3 has 17 amino acids.

V and J are TRBV25-1 and TRBJ2-1; 16 bases match TRBD2. This CDR3 has 17 residues. Germline V gene data show CDR1 as MGHDK and CDR2 as SYGVNS. V was pared by 5 bases and J by 2 bases, with 3 bases of the junction left unmatched. The CDR3 DNA is TGTGCCAGCAGTTCCGGGACTAGCGGGAGGGCCTACAATGAGCAGTTCTTC. Translating gives CASSSGTSGRAYNEQFF.

The gene calls are TRBV7-9 and TRBJ2-5, with 9 bases lining up with TRBD1. V lost 2 bases to trimming and J lost 5 bases; unmatched junction nucleotides: 6. The length of the CDR3 is 15 residues. Germline loops: CDR1 SEHNR, CDR2 FQNEAQ (reference sequence). The CDR3 nucleotides are TGTGCCAGCAGCTTAAACAGGGGGCAGTGGGAGACCCAGTACTTC. It codes for CASSLNRGQWETQYF.

This clonotype is medium-sized. J is TRBJ1-2 and V is TRBV20-1, with a possible D match to TRBD1 (5 bases). Germline V gene data show CDR1 as DFQATT and CDR2 as SNEGSKA (reference sequence). The CDR3 extends over 14 amino acids. Trimming left V 0 bases short and J 2 bases short, with 10 bases between. This chain's CDR3 is CSARDRAGNYGYTF. In nucleotides, the CDR3 is TGCAGTGCTAGAGATCGGGCAGGGAACTATGGCTACACCTTC.

Notes on this clonotype: A read error may explain this, as a much larger clone is one base away. The chain combines TRBV30 with TRBJ1-4; the D gene is possibly TRBD1 (5 bases). Germline CDR1 GTSNPN, CDR2 SVGIG (reference sequence). This CDR3 region has 16 residues. The CDR3: CAWSGRLGGANEKLCF. The CDR3 coding sequence is TGTGCCTGGAGTGGCCGGTTGGGAGGGGCTAATGAAAAACTGTGTTTT.

The chain couples TRBV28 to TRBJ2-1, with 10 nucleotides matching TRBD2. The CDR3 consists of 19 residues. Germline V lookup: CDR1 MDHEN, CDR2 SYDVKM. V was pared by 4 bases and J by 6 bases, with 18 bases of the junction left unmatched. The CDR3 here is CASSSGRASGGLDSNEQFF. DNA of the CDR3: TGTGCCAGCAGTTCGGGAAGGGCTAGCGGGGGCCTGGATAGCAATGAGCAGTTCTTC.

This chain links TRBV14 with TRBJ1-2, with 8 bases matching TRBD1. After removal of 2 bases from V and 7 bases from J, the junction contained 12 bases not matched to a gene. The CDR3 extends over 16 amino acids. Germline V gene data show CDR1 as SGHDN and CDR2 as FVKESK. This CDR3 is CASSQNPDRARRGYTF. The CDR3 DNA reads TGTGCCAGCAGCCAAAATCCGGACAGGGCTCGGCGTGGCTACACCTTC. Looking up the rest from reference TRBV14 and TRBJ1-2 gives the full variable domain: EAGVTQFPSHSVIEKGQTVTLRCDPISGHDNLYWYRRVMGKEIKFLLHFVKESKQDESGMPNNRFLAERTGGTYSTLKVQPAELEDSGVYFCASSQNPDRARRGYTFGSGTRLTVV.

By share, this clonotype ranks as medium-sized. J is TRBJ1-2 and V is TRBV20-1; 10 bases are a match to TRBD1. Germline V lookup: CDR1 DFQATT, CDR2 SNEGSKA (reference sequence). The J segment lost 2 bases and the V segment lost 3 bases, leaving 3 bases of the junction unmatched. The CDR3 runs 14 residues. CDR3: CSARPGQGNYGYTF. The CDR3 DNA reads TGCAGTGCTAGGCCGGGACAGGGGAACTATGGCTACACCTTC.

The chain couples TRBV5-1 to TRBJ1-2; D ambiguous. The CDR3 spans 14 residues. V lost 2 bases to trimming and J lost 0 bases, with 8 bases between them. CDR1 is SGHRS, CDR2 YFSETQ, per germline. As DNA, the CDR3 is TGCGCCAGCAGCTTAATCCCAGCTAACTATGGCTACACCTTC. The encoded protein is CASSLIPANYGYTF.

The chain uses TRBV19 and TRBJ1-5; 7 bases align to TRBD1. Germline CDR1 and CDR2: LNHDA and SQIVND (reference sequence). The CDR3 extends over 13 amino acids. The trim removed 5 bases at V and 6 bases at J, leaving 4 bases unmatched. The CDR3 protein is CASSGQVRQPQHF. Written as DNA, the CDR3 is TGTGCCAGTAGTGGACAGGTTCGTCAGCCCCAGCATTTT.

This clonotype appeared many times. The V and J genes are TRBV18 and TRBJ1-6, with 8 bases lining up with TRBD1. V lost 3 bases, J lost 9 bases, and 13 bases stayed unmatched. The CDR3 sequence is 17 residues long. The germline V gene encodes CDR1 KGHSH and CDR2 LQKENI. The CDR3 region has the DNA TGTGCCAGCTCACCGCTCTCGGGACAGGACCGACTTTCACCCCTCCACTTT. Translated: CASSPLSGQDRLSPLHF. The variable domain in full, completed from reference TRBV18 and TRBJ1-6, reads NAGVMQNPRHLVRRRGQEARLRCSPMKGHSHVYWYRQLPEEGLKFMVYLQKENIIDESGMPKERFSAEFPKEGPSILRIQQVVRGDSAAYFCASSPLSGQDRLSPLHFGNGTRLTVT.

This clonotype was seen just once. The rearrangement uses TRBV7-6 and TRBJ2-2; 8 bases are shared with TRBD2. Germline V gene lookup returns CDR1 SGHVS and CDR2 FNYEAQ. This CDR3 has 16 residues. The ends lost 0 bases at V and 1 base at J; junction bases unmatched: 1. The DNA for the CDR3 is TGTGCCAGCAGCTTAGCGCGGGGGGTGAACACCGGGGAGCTGTTTTTT. This codes for CASSLARGVNTGELFF.

This clonotype occurred once. This chain connects TRBV9 to TRBJ2-3; 10 bases match TRBD1. The V and J ends lost 3 bases and 15 bases, in that order; junction bases with no gene match: 10. Germline V gives CDR1 SGDLS, CDR2 YYNGEE. The length of the CDR3 is 13 residues. The CDR3 region has the DNA TGTGCCAGCAGCGAACTGACAGGGGGCGCGCTTTATTTT. Its protein is CASSELTGGALYF.

CDR3 protein: CASSKGGYEQYF. For the CDR3, the DNA is TGTGCCAGTAGTAAGGGAGGCTACGAGCAGTACTTC. The V gene is TRBV19, the J gene TRBJ2-7; possibly TRBD2 for D (6 bases). The CDR3 consists of 12 residues. V lost 4 bases and J lost 3, with 7 bases in between. Germline V gene data show CDR1 as LNHDA and CDR2 as SQIVND (reference sequence). Full variable domain (remainder filled in from reference TRBV19 and TRBJ2-7): DGGITQSPKYLFRKEGQNVTLSCEQNLNHDAMYWYRQDPGQGLRLIYYSQIVNDFQKGDIAEGYSVSREKKESFPLTVTSAQKNPTAFYLCASSKGGYEQYFGPGTRLTVT.

Concerning this clonotype: No conserved phenylalanine or tryptophan is present at the end of the CDR3, so a read error is the likely explanation. V is TRBV3-1 and J is TRBJ2-3; D is possibly TRBD1 or TRBD2 (5 bases each). CDR3 size: 15 residues. Trimming removed 3 bases at V and 1 base at J, with 11 bases between. Germline V gene sequence: CDR1 LGHDT, CDR2 YNNKEL (reference sequence). The DNA of the CDR3 is TGTGCCAGCAGCCATTATCGGGGCCGCACAGATACGCAGTATTCT. Translating it yields CASSHYRGRTDTQYS.

About this clonotype: A junction end diverges from the germline sequence, so it may reflect a read error. This chain's CDR3 is CASSQGRGEGEKLVF. The CDR3 nucleotides are TGCGCCAGCAGCCAAGGACGGGGAGAAGGAGAAAAACTGGTTTTT. This rearrangement joins TRBV4-3 to TRBJ1-4, with D unclear. The germline gives CDR1 LGHNA, CDR2 YSLEER. CDR3 length equals 15 residues.

The chain joins TRBV18 to TRBJ2-5, with D perhaps TRBD1 (6 bases). There are 13 residues in the CDR3. V was clipped by 5 bases and J by 0 bases, with 7 bases between them. Germline assignment: CDR1 KGHSH and CDR2 LQKENI. CDR3 in amino acids: CASSDRYQETQYF. CDR3 nucleotide sequence: TGTGCCAGCTCAGACAGGTACCAAGAGACCCAGTACTTC.

This clonotype was observed many times. This may be a read error, as it is one base from a much larger clone. V gene TRBV7-2 combines with J gene TRBJ2-1; D remains unclear. CDR1 and CDR2 (germline): SGHTA, FQGNSA. The CDR3 is made up of 12 amino acids. CDR3 in DNA: TGTGCCAGCAGCTCGTCGTTCAATGGGCAGTTCTTC. This encodes CASSSSFNGQFF.